This T cell receptor beta chain was recovered during a study of blood T cells in healthy people across ages. Losses at the gene ends were 4 bases for V and 3 bases for J; bases not matched to a gene: 6. In germline, CDR1 is SGHRS, CDR2 YFSETQ. This CDR3 has 14 amino acids. Study-wide results and caveats: CMV status of donors was not determined, possibly confounding expanded clonotype changes. Any conclusive comparison of naive versus antigen-experienced cells was prevented by using unsorted PBMCs.

Per individual sample, total RNA of at least 5 micrograms was extracted. Sample-barcoded 5' priming and a J-beta primer mix drove a second PCR of roughly 7 to 11 cycles. TCRdb processed the 5' RACE reads anew with MiXCR; each CDR3 protein has one entry. The table shows about 2 million distinct CDR3 sequences, with around half occurring only once. On this clonotype: Its antigen remains unknown.

The rearrangement links TRBV5-1 to TRBJ2-7, with 8 bases matching TRBD1. The sample comprised blood. The sequence was collected from a woman in her thirties or forties in good health. CDR3 sequence (DNA): TGCGCCAGCAGCCCGACAGGGGATTTCTACGAGCAGTACTTC. Translating gives CASSPTGDFYEQYF.